In this sample, the clone carrying this TCR beta chain turned up a few times. The antigen is not known. The data were taken from a study of T-cell memory formation after mild COVID-19. Turning to the study itself: Largely, TCR clusters stayed within a single donor. Overall study results and limits: Second-wave clones peaking on day 37 lacked confirmed SARS-CoV-2 specificity. For contracting clones, CD4+ ones sat mainly in CM and EM, CD8+ in EMRA.

This CDR3 is built from 17 residues. CDR1 KGHSH and CDR2 LQKENI come from the germline V gene. V was cut by 3 bases and J by 4 bases, with 21 bases left in between. Constant-segment-primed 5'RACE gave TCR alpha and TCR beta cDNA libraries with sample barcodes and UMIs. TCRdb used MiXCR to reprocess the 5' RACE reads, holding one entry per CDR3 protein. The sample carries about 340,000 distinct CDR3 sequences, approximately 15% recorded once. This clonotype originated in a man younger than 35 who had mild COVID-19 (a few samples of this study predate the infection). Cell type and time point are not known. This chain joins TRBV18 and TRBJ1-1; TRBD1 might be the D (6 bases). The sequenced sample consisted of PBMCs or a T cell subset sorted from them (not recorded which). CDR3 sequence reads: CASSPWVGDGGGTEAFF. In DNA form, the CDR3 reads TGTGCCAGCTCACCCTGGGTAGGGGATGGAGGGGGCACTGAAGCTTTCTTT.